This T cell receptor beta chain came from a study of blood T cells in healthy people across ages. General study points: Greater diversity and more naive CD4+ cells were seen in long-lived donors than in aged donors. Unknown CMV status may confound age-related changes in expanded clones.

Germline values: CDR1 MNHEY, CDR2 SVGAGI. V was trimmed by 2 bases and J by 8 bases, leaving 13 bases between them. The CDR3 is made up of 14 amino acids. With regard to this clonotype: The target antigen is unknown.

The authors ran a second PCR of about 6 to 12 cycles using a sample-barcoded 5' primer and a J-beta primer mix. One entry per CDR3 protein, called by TCRdb with MiXCR from the 5' RACE reads. Counted here are roughly 680,000 distinct CDR3 sequences, around 49% occurring once; the ten biggest clones make up roughly a third. Isolated per sample were at least 7 million PBMCs. At least 6 micrograms of total RNA were extracted per sample. The sample was blood. The J gene is TRBJ2-4, the V gene TRBV6-5; D possibly corresponds to TRBD1 (6 bases). The source is a woman between 55 and 75 years old in good health. The DNA of the CDR3 is TGTGCCAGCAGTTACGGGGGCCAGCTGCACATTCAGTACTTC. Translated: CASSYGGQLHIQYF.